Shown below are 21 T cell receptor beta chains from a single sample sequenced in a study of blood T cell repertoires in COVID-19. Measured with immunoSEQ multiplex PCR; TCRdb has only the in-frame clones, and not every one. This sample has some 150,000 clones, with about 82% found just once. Sequencing was carried out using peripheral blood. The receptor source for this set is a man between 45 and 60 years old with acute or convalescent COVID-19.

The rearrangement links TRBV7-8 to TRBJ1-4; TRBD1 aligns across 7 bases. V was pared by 2 bases and J by 8 bases, with 8 bases of the junction left unmatched. CDR3 length equals 15 residues. Germline CDR1 reads SGHVS; CDR2 reads FQNEAQ. CDR3 amino acids: CASSLYGTDREKLFF. As DNA, the CDR3 is TGTGCCAGCAGCTTATATGGGACAGATAGAGAAAAACTGTTTTTT. The full variable domain, completed using reference TRBV7-8 and TRBJ1-4, is GAGVSQSPRYKVAKRGQDVALRCDPISGHVSLFWYQQALGQGPEFLTYFQNEAQLDKSGLPSDRFFAERPEGSVSTLKIQRTQQEDSAVYLCASSLYGTDREKLFFGSGTQLSVL.

V gene TRBV24-1 combines with J gene TRBJ2-1; TRBD1 is a possible D gene (6 bases). Germline V CDR1 and CDR2: KGHDR, SFDVKD. V was cut by 3 bases and J by 5 bases, with 19 bases left in between. This CDR3 region has 17 residues. The CDR3 DNA follows: TGTGCCACCAGTGATCCGCTTGAGACAGGTATGCACAATGAGCAGTTCTTC. This sequence encodes CATSDPLETGMHNEQFF.

This chain connects TRBV7-8 to TRBJ1-5; weak D call: TRBD1 (5 bases). This CDR3 comprises 14 residues. The V gene's germline CDR1 is SGHVS and CDR2 FQNEAQ. The germline V and J ends were trimmed by 3 bases and 4 bases, with 10 bases remaining between them. CDR3 sequence (DNA): TGTGCCAGCAGCTTGCGGGGGACTAATCAGCCCCAGCATTTT. As protein: CASSLRGTNQPQHF.

The chain carries TRBV18 and TRBJ1-6; the D is unclear. The V end was cut by 0 bases, the J end by 7 bases, with 4 bases between. CDR1 and CDR2 from the germline V gene are KGHSH and LQKENI. The CDR3 is made up of 13 amino acids. This chain's CDR3 is CASSPPQNSPLHF. CDR3 DNA sequence: TGTGCCAGCTCACCACCCCAGAATTCACCCCTCCACTTT. The complete variable domain, with remaining parts taken from reference TRBV18 and TRBJ1-6, reads NAGVMQNPRHLVRRRGQEARLRCSPMKGHSHVYWYRQLPEEGLKFMVYLQKENIIDESGMPKERFSAEFPKEGPSILRIQQVVRGDSAAYFCASSPPQNSPLHFGNGTRLTVT.

V is TRBV7-3 and J is TRBJ2-2; no clear D. The germline V gene has CDR1 SGHTA and CDR2 FQGTGA. This CDR3 has 12 residues. Trimming removed 5 bases from V and 5 bases from J, with 6 bases in between. CDR3 amino acids: CASSERTGELFF. The CDR3 coding sequence is TGTGCCAGCAGCGAGCGAACCGGGGAGCTGTTTTTT.

The chain couples TRBV6-5 to TRBJ2-3; D uncertain. CDR1 MNHEY and CDR2 SVGAGI come from the germline V gene. The CDR3 is made up of 10 amino acids. Trimming removed 8 bases from V and 4 bases from J, with 4 bases in between. The CDR3 region is CASRADTQYF. The CDR3 bases are TGTGCCAGCCGGGCAGATACGCAGTATTTT.

This clone was observed a handful of times. The chain recombines TRBV2 with TRBJ2-7, with 7 bases that match TRBD1. Losses at the gene ends were 1 base for V and 3 bases for J; bases not matched to a gene: 3. This CDR3 contains 14 residues. CDR1 SNHLY and CDR2 FYNNEI come from the germline V gene. The CDR3 spells CASSEGQGIYEQYF. In DNA form, the CDR3 reads TGTGCCAGCAGTGAAGGACAGGGTATCTACGAGCAGTACTTC.

The V call is TRBV3-1 (or the pseudogene TRBV3-2), the J call TRBJ1-1; D remains ambiguous. The CDR3 sequence is 15 residues long. V lost 4 bases, J lost 4 bases, and 16 bases lay in between. Germline V gene lookup returns CDR1 LGHDT and CDR2 YNNKEL (reference sequence). In DNA form, the CDR3 reads TGTGCCAGCAGCCCGGTGACTGGGGAGGGCACTGAAGCTTTCTTT. It codes for CASSPVTGEGTEAFF.

This clone was recorded once. This sequence joins TRBV6-5 and TRBJ2-7, with TRBD1 matching over 9 bases. CDR3 size: 14 residues. The germline CDR1 and CDR2 sequences are MNHEY and SVGAGI. The J segment lost 0 bases and the V segment lost 6 bases, leaving 3 bases of the junction unmatched. In DNA, the CDR3 is TGTGCCAGCAGGGACAGGGGCGTCTCCTACGAGCAGTACTTC. The encoded protein is CASRDRGVSYEQYF.

This chain links TRBV4-1 with TRBJ2-7, with TRBD2 matching over 12 bases. The CDR3 has 16 amino acids. CDR1 MGHRA and CDR2 YSYEKL come from the germline V gene. J lost 3 bases, V lost 4 bases, and 7 bases had no gene match. The CDR3 nucleotides read TGCGCCAGCAGCCCCCCTAGCGGGAGGGCAAGCTACGAGCAGTACTTC. Translating it yields CASSPPSGRASYEQYF.

CDR3 nucleotide sequence: TGTGCCAGCAGCTTGGGAGGGACACAAGAGACCCAGTACTTC. Protein product: CASSLGGTQETQYF. The chain couples TRBV5-4 to TRBJ2-5, with D possibly TRBD1 on 6 matching bases. Trimming removed 0 bases from V and 2 bases from J, with 8 bases in between. This CDR3 comprises 14 residues. In germline, CDR1 is SGHNT, CDR2 YYREEE (reference sequence). Supplemented by reference TRBV5-4 and TRBJ2-5, the full variable domain reads ETGVTQSPTHLIKTRGQQVTLRCSSQSGHNTVSWYQQALGQGPQFIFQYYREEENGRGNFPPRFSGLQFPNYSSELNVNALELDDSALYLCASSLGGTQETQYFGPGTRLLVL.

This clone has only a few counts. The rearrangement uses TRBV6-5 and TRBJ2-1; D possibly corresponds to TRBD2 (5 bases). Germline V gene data show CDR1 as MNHEY and CDR2 as SVGAGI. V lost 2 bases, J lost 4 bases, and 12 bases lay in between. The CDR3 loop spans 15 amino acids. Here the CDR3 reads CASSYPGRGYNEQFF. The CDR3 DNA reads TGTGCCAGCAGTTACCCCGGACGGGGATACAATGAGCAGTTCTTC.

In its sample, this clone was seen once. The V and J genes are TRBV3-1 (or the pseudogene TRBV3-2) and TRBJ2-1; TRBD2 agrees at 7 bases. In germline, CDR1 is LGHDT, CDR2 YNNKEL (reference sequence). After removal of 1 base from V and 8 bases from J, the junction contained 8 bases not matched to a gene. This CDR3 contains 15 residues. The DNA of the CDR3 is TGTGCCAGCAGCCAAGGGGGGACTACCAAAGATGAGCAGTTCTTC. Translating it yields CASSQGGTTKDEQFF.

This clone was seen just once. This rearrangement joins TRBV5-5 to TRBJ2-1; D possibly corresponds to TRBD2 (5 bases). The CDR3 runs 15 residues. CDR1 is SGHKS, CDR2 YYEKEE, per germline (reference sequence). The CDR3: CASLRTFFSYNEQFF. In nucleotides, the CDR3 is TGTGCGAGCCTTAGGACTTTCTTCTCCTACAATGAGCAGTTCTTC. Full variable domain (rest looked up from reference TRBV5-5 and TRBJ2-1): DAGVTQSPTHLIKTRGQQVTLRCSPISGHKSVSWYQQVLGQGPQFIFQYYEKEERGRGNFPDRFSARQFPNYSSELNVNALLLGDSALYLCASLRTFFSYNEQFFGPGTRLTVL.

This clone occurred once. The chain is built from TRBV4-1 and TRBJ2-2; TRBD2 matches at 7 bases. The CDR3 sequence is 16 residues long. V was clipped by 1 base and J by 1 base; unmatched bases: 3. Germline values: CDR1 MGHRA, CDR2 YSYEKL. The CDR3 region is CASSQVPGGNTGELFF. CDR3 sequence (DNA): TGCGCCAGCAGCCAAGTCCCGGGAGGGAACACCGGGGAGCTGTTTTTT.

This clone was seen a single time. This rearrangement joins TRBV28 to TRBJ2-7; 7 bases map to TRBD2. The J segment lost 3 bases and the V segment lost 9 bases, leaving 11 bases of the junction unmatched. The V gene's germline CDR1 is MDHEN and CDR2 SYDVKM. The CDR3 runs 14 residues. CDR3 loop: CASLPAGVGYEQYF. CDR3 coding DNA: TGTGCCAGTCTCCCGGCGGGAGTGGGCTACGAGCAGTACTTC.

The chain joins TRBV6-2 or TRBV6-3 to TRBJ1-1; 9 bases line up with TRBD1. The V segment lost 5 bases and the J segment 13 bases; nucleotides outside the gene matches: 14. The CDR3 runs to 14 residues. Germline lookup yields CDR1 MNHEY and CDR2 SVGEGT. The CDR3 nucleotides are TGTGCCAGCAGTCGGTGGCCGGGGACAGGGAATGATTTCTTT. It codes for CASSRWPGTGNDFF.

The V gene is TRBV27, the J gene TRBJ1-5; TRBD1 matches 7 bases. Trimming removed 8 bases from V and 11 bases from J; junction bases left unmatched: 12. This CDR3 comprises 13 residues. From germline, CDR1 is MNHEY and CDR2 SMNVEV (reference sequence). CDR3 sequence (DNA): TGTGCCAGCGGATTAACAGGGGTTATGGCCCAGCATTTT. Protein product: CASGLTGVMAQHF.

V usage is TRBV30 and J usage is TRBJ2-1; D perhaps matches TRBD2 (5 bases). Germline loops: CDR1 GTSNPN, CDR2 SVGIG (reference sequence). This CDR3 contains 12 residues. Trimming shortened V by 1 base and J by 7 bases, and 8 bases separated the two germline ends. The CDR3 DNA sequence: TGTGCCTGGAGTGGGACTCTGAATGAGCAGTTCTTC. It encodes CAWSGTLNEQFF.

This chain links TRBV29-1 with TRBJ2-7, with 9 bases matching TRBD1. Germline lookup yields CDR1 SQVTM and CDR2 ANQGSEA. Trimming at V came to 6 bases and at J to 2 bases, leaving 14 bases not matched to a gene. The length of the CDR3 is 16 residues. The CDR3 nucleotides read TGCAGCGTAGCAACCTCCGGGACAGGGATTCCCTACGAGCAGTACTTC. It is translated as CSVATSGTGIPYEQYF.

The chain couples TRBV7-8 to TRBJ2-7; D is perhaps TRBD1 (6 bases). The ends were cut back, 0 bases at V and 6 bases at J, with 12 bases in the middle. The V gene's germline CDR1 is SGHVS and CDR2 FQNEAQ. The CDR3 has 14 residues. CDR3 residues: CASSLALNRVEQYF. In nucleotides, the CDR3 is TGTGCCAGCAGCTTAGCCCTAAACAGGGTCGAGCAGTACTTC.